The 18 T cell receptor beta chains below come from one sample, sequenced in a study of chemoradiotherapy in HPV16-positive cancers. Some clones are missing from TCRdb's copy, which holds only in-frame ones; the method was immunoSEQ multiplex PCR. The table has about 8,900 clones, around 83% seen once. Material: tumor tissue, obtained from a patient who underwent chemoradiotherapy. The receptors here all came from a human donor with HPV-associated anogenital cancer.

The gene calls are TRBV5-4 and TRBJ2-5; TRBD2 aligns across 7 bases. CDR1 and CDR2 from the germline V gene are SGHNT and YYREEE (reference sequence). Germline trimming cut 5 bases from V and 0 bases from J; bases unmatched to any gene: 10. The CDR3 spans 16 residues. CDR3 in DNA: TGTGCCAGCAGTCCTGGAGAAGCGGGGTACCAAGAGACCCAGTACTTC. Amino acid sequence: CASSPGEAGYQETQYF.

The V and J genes are TRBV9 and TRBJ2-7; 7 positions agree with TRBD2. CDR3 size: 15 residues. Per germline, CDR1 SGDLS and CDR2 YYNGEE. V was pared by 3 bases and J by 2 bases, with 8 bases of the junction left unmatched. This CDR3 is CASSAGGRAAYEQYF. CDR3 DNA sequence: TGTGCCAGCAGCGCGGGTGGGAGGGCCGCCTACGAGCAGTACTTC.

The chain couples TRBV5-5 to TRBJ2-1, with 12 bases matching TRBD2. V was clipped by 3 bases and J by 1 base; unmatched bases: 2. Germline CDR1 and CDR2: SGHKS and YYEKEE (reference sequence). This CDR3 contains 16 residues. This CDR3 reads CASSWGTSGSYNEQFF. Written as DNA, the CDR3 is TGTGCCAGCAGCTGGGGGACTAGCGGGTCCTACAATGAGCAGTTCTTC.

This clone was detected a few times. The V call is TRBV6-5, the J call TRBJ2-5; 7 positions match TRBD2. There are 13 residues in the CDR3. Germline CDR1 and CDR2: MNHEY and SVGAGI. Unmatched junction bases numbered 1, after V lost 2 bases and J lost 4 bases. The CDR3 region is CASSYERGETQYF. DNA for the CDR3: TGTGCCAGCAGTTACGAGCGGGGAGAGACCCAGTACTTC.

The gene calls are TRBV5-1 and TRBJ2-5; D is perhaps TRBD2 (5 bases). This CDR3 comprises 13 residues. In germline, CDR1 is SGHRS, CDR2 YFSETQ. Trimming took off 4 bases at V and 1 base at J, with 8 bases between the two ends. CDR3 in amino acids: CASSAGVQETQYF. CDR3 nucleotide sequence: TGCGCCAGCAGCGCCGGGGTCCAAGAGACCCAGTACTTC.

Only one count was recorded for this clone. The V and J genes are TRBV10-3 and TRBJ1-2, with 10 nucleotides matching TRBD1. CDR1 and CDR2 (germline): ENHRY, SYGVKD. This CDR3 is 19 amino acids long. After removal of 3 bases from V and 4 bases from J, the junction contained 17 bases not matched to a gene. The DNA for the CDR3 is TGTGCCATCAGTGAATCGGCTGCGGGTTCGACAGGGGGCCGCTATGGCTACACCTTC. Its translation is CAISESAAGSTGGRYGYTF.

J is TRBJ1-3 and V is TRBV5-1; 10 bases align to TRBD1. The CDR3 sequence is 16 residues long. With V trimmed by 4 bases and J by 1 base, 5 bases remained unmatched. In germline, CDR1 is SGHRS, CDR2 YFSETQ. In DNA, the CDR3 is TGCGCCAGCAGCCGGACAGGGGGATATTCTGGAAACACCATATATTTT. This sequence encodes CASSRTGGYSGNTIYF.

The chain employs TRBV12-5 and TRBJ1-3; D may be TRBD1 (6 bases). Germline V gene sequence: CDR1 LGHNT, CDR2 FRNRAP. The CDR3 extends over 13 amino acids. V was pared by 3 bases and J by 4 bases, with 7 bases between. The CDR3 DNA reads TGTGCTAGTGGTTTCGGACAGGGAAACACCATATATTTT. Translated, it gives CASGFGQGNTIYF.

V and J are TRBV14 and TRBJ1-1, with D tentatively TRBD1 (6 bases). CDR3 length equals 15 residues. Germline-derived CDR1 and CDR2 are SGHDN and FVKESK. Trimming stripped 1 base from V and 1 base from J, with 10 bases between. CDR3 in amino acids: CASSQGAGANTEAFF. The CDR3 region has the DNA TGTGCCAGCAGCCAAGGGGCAGGGGCGAACACTGAAGCTTTCTTT.

V and J are TRBV6-5 and TRBJ2-2; D unclear. CDR3 length equals 14 residues. Germline V lookup: CDR1 MNHEY, CDR2 SVGAGI. Trimming shortened V by 2 bases and J by 5 bases, and 9 bases separated the two germline ends. The CDR3 DNA sequence: TGTGCCAGCAGTTACGGCTGGGGTACCGGGGAGCTGTTTTTT. Translated, it gives CASSYGWGTGELFF.

V usage is TRBV18 and J usage is TRBJ2-2; D not resolved. Germline V gene lookup returns CDR1 KGHSH and CDR2 LQKENI. V gave up 3 bases and J gave up 2 bases, with 7 bases separating them. There are 14 residues in the CDR3. The chain's CDR3 is CASSPTSNTGELFF. The CDR3 DNA follows: TGTGCCAGCTCACCGACTTCAAACACCGGGGAGCTGTTTTTT.

This clone was seen a single time. The genes are TRBV7-3 and TRBJ2-4; perhaps D is TRBD1 or TRBD2 (6 bases each). Germline loops: CDR1 SGHTA, CDR2 FQGTGA. V was cut by 0 bases and J by 7 bases, with 13 bases left in between. The CDR3 extends over 15 amino acids. The CDR3: CASSLTGGGGNIQYF. Here the CDR3 DNA reads TGTGCCAGCAGCTTAACCGGGGGCGGTGGGAACATTCAGTACTTC.

This clone was recorded a few times. The V gene is TRBV6-5, the J gene TRBJ2-1; D gene uncertain. CDR1 and CDR2 (germline): MNHEY, SVGAGI. V lost 0 bases to trimming and J lost 10 bases, with 10 bases between them. CDR3 length: 13 residues. CDR3 sequence reads: CASSYSSSSEQFF. The CDR3 DNA sequence: TGTGCCAGCAGTTACTCGAGTTCGTCGGAGCAGTTCTTC.

This sequence joins TRBV18 and TRBJ2-5; D is perhaps TRBD1 (8 bases). CDR3 size: 15 residues. V was pared by 2 bases and J by 5 bases, with 15 bases between. The germline CDR1 and CDR2 sequences are KGHSH and LQKENI. CDR3 sequence reads: CASSPGQGGSETQYF. The CDR3 DNA reads TGTGCCAGCTCACCAGGACAGGGCGGGAGTGAGACCCAGTACTTC. Filled out from reference TRBV18 and TRBJ2-5, the complete variable domain reads NAGVMQNPRHLVRRRGQEARLRCSPMKGHSHVYWYRQLPEEGLKFMVYLQKENIIDESGMPKERFSAEFPKEGPSILRIQQVVRGDSAAYFCASSPGQGGSETQYFGPGTRLLVL.

The chain uses TRBV18 and TRBJ1-3; D unclear. CDR3 length: 13 amino acids. Deletions cut 3 bases from V and 3 bases from J, with 6 bases between. The V gene's germline CDR1 is KGHSH and CDR2 LQKENI. CDR3 amino acids: CASSPRLGNTIYF. The CDR3 DNA reads as TGTGCCAGCTCACCGAGGCTTGGAAACACCATATATTTT.

The chain links TRBV11-2 to TRBJ1-2; the match to TRBD1 covers 12 bases. Trimming at V came to 0 bases and at J to 6 bases, leaving 2 bases not matched to a gene. Germline loops: CDR1 SGHAT, CDR2 FQNNGV. The CDR3 contains 15 residues. Here the CDR3 reads CASSLDGDRGHGYTF. For the CDR3, the DNA is TGTGCCAGCAGCTTAGATGGGGACAGGGGGCATGGCTACACCTTC.

V usage is TRBV5-1 and J usage is TRBJ1-2; TRBD1 matches 8 bases. CDR3 length: 14 amino acids. Germline CDR1 reads SGHRS; CDR2 reads YFSETQ. Germline trimming cut 4 bases from V and 4 bases from J; bases unmatched to any gene: 6. The CDR3 is CASSPTGDLYGYTF. In nucleotides, the CDR3 is TGCGCCAGCAGCCCGACAGGGGACCTCTATGGCTACACCTTC.

The genes are TRBV5-1 and TRBJ2-5, with a possible D match to TRBD2 (5 bases). The V gene's germline CDR1 is SGHRS and CDR2 YFSETQ. Trimming removed 0 bases from V and 5 bases from J, with 14 bases in between. The CDR3 sequence is 15 residues long. This chain's CDR3 is CASSLAGGGEETQYF. The CDR3, as DNA: TGCGCCAGCAGCTTGGCCGGAGGCGGAGAGGAGACCCAGTACTTC.